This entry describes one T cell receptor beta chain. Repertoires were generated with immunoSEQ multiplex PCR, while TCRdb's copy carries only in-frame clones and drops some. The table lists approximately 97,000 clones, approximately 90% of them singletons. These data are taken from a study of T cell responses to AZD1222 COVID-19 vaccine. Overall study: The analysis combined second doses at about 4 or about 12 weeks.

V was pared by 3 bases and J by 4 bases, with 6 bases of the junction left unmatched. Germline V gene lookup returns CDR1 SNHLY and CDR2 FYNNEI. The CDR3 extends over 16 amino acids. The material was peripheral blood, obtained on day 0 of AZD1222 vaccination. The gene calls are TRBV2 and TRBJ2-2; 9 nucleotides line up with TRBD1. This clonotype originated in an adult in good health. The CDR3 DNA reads TGTGCCAGCAGTGAGGAACAGGGGGCCTTCACCGGGGAGCTGTTTTTT. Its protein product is CASSEEQGAFTGELFF.